These 28 T cell receptor beta chains share one sample of origin, sequenced in a study of OX40 agonist ivuxolimab in advanced cancers. TCRdb keeps only in-frame clones here, not all; method: immunoSEQ multiplex PCR. The top ten clones hold about 0.33% of a sample with over 150,000 clones, 90% to 95% of them seen once. The sample consisted of CD4+ or CD8+ T cells sorted from blood, taken in a trial of the OX40 agonist ivuxolimab. These receptors originate from an adult with an advanced solid tumor such as melanoma, head and neck, liver or kidney cancer.

This clone has just one count. CDR3 amino acids: CASGLRGEGGYTF. DNA for the CDR3: TGTGCTAGTGGTTTGCGAGGGGAGGGTGGCTACACCTTC. V gene TRBV12-5 combines with J gene TRBJ1-2; possibly TRBD1 for D (5 bases). The CDR3 has 13 residues. CDR1 is LGHNT and CDR2 is FRNRAP in the germline V gene. V was shortened by 2 bases and J by 7 bases, with 11 bases between the two germline ends.

The V call is TRBV5-6, the J call TRBJ2-1; TRBD2 matches 15 bases. The germline CDR1 and CDR2 sequences are SGHDT and YYEEEE. J gave up 6 bases and V 4 bases, and 5 bases lay outside the gene matches. This CDR3 is built from 16 residues. The CDR3 reads CASSARTSGGVNEQFF. CDR3 nucleotide sequence: TGTGCCAGCAGCGCCCGGACTAGCGGGGGGGTCAATGAGCAGTTCTTC. Drawing the rest from reference TRBV5-6 and TRBJ2-1, the complete variable domain is DAGVTQSPTHLIKTRGQQVTLRCSPKSGHDTVSWYQQALGQGPQFIFQYYEEEERQRGNFPDRFSGHQFPNYSSELNVNALLLGDSALYLCASSARTSGGVNEQFFGPGTRLTVL.

This clone appeared a single time. The CDR3 region has the DNA TGTGCCAGCTCACCTCCGGGACTAGCGGGAATCACAGATACGCAGTATTTT. Translation gives CASSPPGLAGITDTQYF. The chain couples TRBV18 to TRBJ2-3, with 13 bases identical to TRBD2. Germline V CDR1 and CDR2: KGHSH, LQKENI. V shed 3 bases and J 2 bases; nucleotides not matched to a gene: 5. The CDR3 has 17 residues.

This rearrangement joins TRBV4-3 to TRBJ2-5; 13 bases agree with TRBD2. V was clipped by 1 base and J by 1 base; unmatched bases: 6. The CDR3 is made up of 18 amino acids. CDR1 and CDR2 from the germline V gene are LGHNA and YSLEER. The CDR3 sequence is CASSQVLAGGGGQETQYF. CDR3 DNA: TGCGCCAGCAGCCAAGTACTAGCGGGAGGGGGGGGCCAAGAGACCCAGTACTTC.

The chain combines TRBV14 with TRBJ2-5; D is unclear. Trimming took 5 bases from V and 5 from J, leaving 12 bases between them. CDR3 length: 13 amino acids. The V gene's germline CDR1 is SGHDN and CDR2 FVKESK. The CDR3 sequence is CASSAQPGETQYF. CDR3 in DNA: TGTGCCAGCAGCGCTCAACCGGGCGAGACCCAGTACTTC. Full variable domain (rest looked up from reference TRBV14 and TRBJ2-5): EAGVTQFPSHSVIEKGQTVTLRCDPISGHDNLYWYRRVMGKEIKFLLHFVKESKQDESGMPNNRFLAERTGGTYSTLKVQPAELEDSGVYFCASSAQPGETQYFGPGTRLLVL.

The V and J genes are TRBV7-3 and TRBJ2-1; D is perhaps TRBD2 (7 bases). Trimming took off 1 base at V and 2 bases at J, with 15 bases between the two ends. The length of the CDR3 is 17 residues. The V gene's germline CDR1 is SGHTA and CDR2 FQGTGA. The CDR3 DNA is TGTGCCAGCAGCTTAATAGGGGGGGCAAGTCCCTACAATGAGCAGTTCTTC. Translated, it gives CASSLIGGASPYNEQFF.

The genes are TRBV18 and TRBJ1-2; D is unclear. V was clipped by 0 bases and J by 8 bases, with 10 bases between them. CDR3 length: 13 amino acids. CDR1 and CDR2 (germline): KGHSH, LQKENI. DNA of the CDR3: TGTGCCAGCTCACCACCGGCCTTTGGAGGCTACACCTTC. Amino acid sequence: CASSPPAFGGYTF.

V is TRBV10-3 and J is TRBJ1-1; unclear D gene. The germline V gene encodes CDR1 ENHRY and CDR2 SYGVKD. V was shortened by 0 bases and J by 7 bases, with 6 bases between the two germline ends. This CDR3 is built from 12 residues. The CDR3, as DNA: TGTGCCATCAGTGAGTCGAGAAGTGAAGCTTTCTTT. It is translated as CAISESRSEAFF.

The chain is built from TRBV5-1 and TRBJ1-5; D is uncertain. CDR1 and CDR2 from the germline V gene are SGHRS and YFSETQ. There are 13 residues in the CDR3. V shed 0 bases and J shed 6 bases, with 7 bases lying between them. CDR3 amino acids: CASSLGEAQPQHF. The CDR3 DNA follows: TGCGCCAGCAGCTTGGGAGAAGCTCAGCCCCAGCATTTT.

The V call is TRBV19, the J call TRBJ1-1; D not certain. There are 15 residues in the CDR3. CDR1 is LNHDA and CDR2 is SQIVND in the germline V gene (reference sequence). V lost 3 bases and J 1 base, leaving 12 bases between the germline ends. The CDR3, as DNA: TGTGCCAGTAGTATTCGTGCCAGCCCGAACACTGAAGCTTTCTTT. It yields the protein CASSIRASPNTEAFF. Using reference TRBV19 and TRBJ1-1 for the parts outside the CDR3, the full variable domain is DGGITQSPKYLFRKEGQNVTLSCEQNLNHDAMYWYRQDPGQGLRLIYYSQIVNDFQKGDIAEGYSVSREKKESFPLTVTSAQKNPTAFYLCASSIRASPNTEAFFGQGTRLTVV.

The V and J genes are TRBV19 and TRBJ2-2, with a tentative D call TRBD1 (6 bases). CDR3 length equals 17 residues. V shed 8 bases and J shed 1 base, with 20 bases lying between them. Germline V CDR1 and CDR2: LNHDA, SQIVND (reference sequence). The CDR3 reads CASGRTESVLNTGELFF. As DNA, the CDR3 is TGTGCCAGTGGAAGGACAGAAAGCGTACTGAACACCGGGGAGCTGTTTTTT.

V usage is TRBV30 and J usage is TRBJ1-5; D is unresolved. The CDR3 has 14 amino acids. Between the trimmed V and J ends, which lost 5 bases and 1 base, there was a span of 12 bases. The germline V gene has CDR1 GTSNPN and CDR2 SVGIG (reference sequence). CDR3 DNA sequence: TGTGCCTGGGGTCGCAGGTCGAGCAATCAGCCCCAGCATTTT. As protein: CAWGRRSSNQPQHF.

The chain joins TRBV11-2 to TRBJ1-5; 9 nucleotides match TRBD1. Germline V gene data show CDR1 as SGHAT and CDR2 as FQNNGV. The junction had 6 bases not matched to a gene; V was cut back by 5 bases and J by 1 base. The CDR3 has 16 residues. The CDR3, as DNA: TGTGCCAGCAGCGTACCGGGACAGGGAAGCAATCAGCCCCAGCATTTT. Translation: CASSVPGQGSNQPQHF.

The chain combines TRBV7-2 with TRBJ2-3; TRBD2 might be the D (5 bases). Germline V gives CDR1 SGHTA, CDR2 FQGNSA. CDR3 length equals 13 residues. V was pared by 1 base and J by 3 bases, with 5 bases between. CDR3 DNA: TGTGCCAGCAGCTTAGGAGGGACAGATACGCAGTATTTT. Translation gives CASSLGGTDTQYF.

The chain recombines TRBV18 with TRBJ1-1; possible D gene TRBD1, 5 bases. The germline V gene has CDR1 KGHSH and CDR2 LQKENI. Deletions cut 6 bases from V and 1 base from J, with 21 bases between. The CDR3 is made up of 17 amino acids. CDR3 amino acids: CASSWGGKATGNTEAFF. The CDR3 DNA reads as TGTGCCAGCTCGTGGGGGGGGAAGGCTACCGGGAACACTGAAGCTTTCTTT.

This chain links TRBV7-8 with TRBJ1-3; D unclear. Per the germline V gene, CDR1 is SGHVS and CDR2 is FQNEAQ. This CDR3 comprises 16 residues. V was clipped by 5 bases and J by 7 bases, with 21 bases between them. The CDR3 region has the DNA TGTGCCAGCAGCCCCGCGGGCCGACCCTCTGAGAACACCATATATTTT. Translated: CASSPAGRPSENTIYF.

The chain couples TRBV6-5 to TRBJ1-2; D is unclear. Germline V gene sequence: CDR1 MNHEY, CDR2 SVGAGI. The V end was cut by 0 bases, the J end by 5 bases, with 10 bases between. The CDR3 sequence is 14 residues long. CDR3 protein: CASSYSGEEYGYTF. The CDR3 DNA sequence: TGTGCCAGCAGTTACTCCGGGGAGGAATATGGCTACACCTTC.

The rearrangement joins TRBV7-2 to TRBJ2-7; D perhaps matches TRBD2 (5 bases). There are 11 residues in the CDR3. Looked up from germline, CDR1 is SGHTA and CDR2 is FQGNSA. CDR3 sequence reads: CASLGGYEQYF. DNA of the CDR3: TGTGCATCGCTCGGCGGGTACGAGCAGTACTTC.

The chain is built from TRBV2 and TRBJ2-7, with 11 bases aligning to TRBD2. This CDR3 has 14 amino acids. Germline lookup yields CDR1 SNHLY and CDR2 FYNNEI. V lost 6 bases, J lost 8 bases, and 9 bases stayed unmatched. This CDR3 is CASSTGTSGFKQYF. Here the CDR3 DNA reads TGTGCCAGCAGCACCGGGACTAGCGGCTTCAAGCAGTACTTC.

The chain employs TRBV29-1 and TRBJ1-3; D is undetermined. The CDR3 totals 12 residues. Germline assignment: CDR1 SQVTM and CDR2 ANQGSEA. V was trimmed by 6 bases and J by 0 bases, leaving 6 bases between them. The CDR3 DNA is TGCAGCGTGAAAAACTCTGGAAACACCATATATTTT. This codes for CSVKNSGNTIYF.

The chain is built from TRBV6-6 and TRBJ1-1; tentative D call: TRBD1 (6 bases). CDR1 is MNHNY, CDR2 SVGAGI, per germline (reference sequence). The CDR3 loop spans 15 amino acids. Trimming cost V 0 bases and J 0 bases, with 8 bases left between them. This CDR3 reads CASSYSGQVNTEAFF. CDR3 nucleotides: TGTGCCAGCAGTTACTCGGGACAAGTGAACACTGAAGCTTTCTTT.

V usage is TRBV18 and J usage is TRBJ2-3; TRBD1 or TRBD2 may be the D gene (5 bases each). V lost 3 bases, J lost 5 bases, and 12 bases lay in between. Germline lookup yields CDR1 KGHSH and CDR2 LQKENI. The CDR3 has 14 amino acids. This CDR3 is CASSPGDAQDTQYF. DNA of the CDR3: TGTGCCAGCTCACCCGGGGACGCCCAAGATACGCAGTATTTT.

The chain couples TRBV5-4 to TRBJ1-2; D is uncertain. V lost 2 bases and J 3 bases, leaving 5 bases between the germline ends. The length of the CDR3 is 12 residues. Germline lookup yields CDR1 SGHNT and CDR2 YYREEE (reference sequence). The CDR3 loop reads CASSFGDYGYTF. CDR3 sequence (DNA): TGTGCCAGCAGCTTCGGTGACTATGGCTACACCTTC.

This clone was detected only once. V is TRBV5-1 and J is TRBJ2-2; D is ambiguous. The CDR3 spans 14 residues. Germline lookup yields CDR1 SGHRS and CDR2 YFSETQ. V was trimmed by 4 bases and J by 4 bases, leaving 11 bases between them. The CDR3 nucleotides read TGCGCCAGCAGCCCAAAGGTTGGCACCGGGGAGCTGTTTTTT. This gives the protein CASSPKVGTGELFF.

CDR3 nucleotide sequence: TGTGCCAGCAGCCCCCTAGCTGTCAACGGGGAGCTGTTTTTT. It codes for CASSPLAVNGELFF. This rearrangement joins TRBV6-5 to TRBJ2-2; D is possibly TRBD2 (5 bases). The CDR3 totals 14 residues. Trimming removed 6 bases from V and 7 bases from J, with 15 bases in between. Germline assignment: CDR1 MNHEY and CDR2 SVGAGI.

The chain uses TRBV28 and TRBJ2-7; D is perhaps TRBD2 (6 bases). Germline-derived CDR1 and CDR2 are MDHEN and SYDVKM. The CDR3 is 12 residues long. The V gene lost 8 bases and the J gene lost 3 bases, with 11 bases spanning the gap. The CDR3 bases are TGTGCCAGCCGGGACTCCAACTACGAGCAGTACTTC. This sequence encodes CASRDSNYEQYF.

This chain joins TRBV10-3 and TRBJ1-5; tentatively, D is TRBD1 (5 bases). Germline V CDR1 and CDR2: ENHRY, SYGVKD. The CDR3 loop spans 18 amino acids. The V and J ends lost 0 bases and 4 bases respectively, with 19 bases between them. In DNA form, the CDR3 reads TGTGCCATCAGTGAGTCCCCGCCCGGGGGGTCCCTAAATCAGCCCCAGCATTTT. Amino acid sequence: CAISESPPGGSLNQPQHF.

The chain joins TRBV25-1 to TRBJ2-1; 9 bases fit TRBD1. Germline CDR1 and CDR2: MGHDK and SYGVNS. This CDR3 spans 16 amino acids. J gave up 7 bases and V 1 base, and 8 bases lay outside the gene matches. The chain's CDR3 is CASSELRDRVKNEQFF. CDR3 sequence (DNA): TGTGCCAGCAGTGAATTGAGGGACAGGGTTAAGAATGAGCAGTTCTTC. The full variable domain, completed using reference TRBV25-1 and TRBJ2-1, is EADIYQTPRYLVIGTGKKITLECSQTMGHDKMYWYQQDPGMELHLIHYSYGVNSTEKGDLSSESTVSRIRTEHFPLTLESARPSHTSQYLCASSELRDRVKNEQFFGPGTRLTVL.